A selection of T cell receptor beta chains follows, all from one sample in a study of tissue T cells after allogeneic stem cell transplantation. Profiled with immunoSEQ multiplex PCR; TCRdb holds only in-frame clones, not every one. The sample holds nearly 600 clones; roughly 70% are singletons and the top ten take 24%. Here the sequenced sample was stomach tissue, taken at autopsy. The source is a female patient aged 40 to 69 with steroid-refractory graft-versus-host disease after an allogeneic stem cell transplant. These T cells may partly come from the graft donor. CDR3s include the opening cysteine and the closing phenylalanine or tryptophan. D genes are given only for firm matches. Clone size is not always given. Where it is, it says once, few, many or a class for expanded clones.

TRBD2	.	TRBV27	TRBJ2-3	CASSLSPDSSGGPVWRQYF	TGTGCCAGCAGTTTATCCCCGGATTCAAGCGGGGGCCCTGTCTGGCGGCAGTATTTT
TRBD2	few	TRBV7-6	TRBJ2-1	CASSLLGLAGGGYNEQFF	TGTGCCAGCAGCTTACTGGGACTAGCGGGAGGAGGGTACAATGAGCAGTTCTTC
TRBD2	.	TRBV20-1	TRBJ2-3	CSASPRTRWATDTQYF	TGCAGTGCTAGTCCCAGGACTAGGTGGGCCACAGATACGCAGTATTTT
.	.	TRBV7-8	TRBJ2-7	CASSWDGFSYEQYF	TGTGCCAGCAGCTGGGACGGTTTTTCCTACGAGCAGTACTTC
TRBD1	once	TRBV6-1	TRBJ2-7	CASSESTPGQGGYEQYF	TGTGCCAGCAGTGAATCCACTCCGGGACAGGGGGGCTACGAGCAGTACTTC
TRBD1	.	TRBV7-9	TRBJ2-7	CASSTSSWGQGAYEQYF	TGTGCCAGCAGCACCTCTAGCTGGGGACAGGGGGCATACGAGCAGTACTTC
.	.	TRBV5-6	TRBJ1-5	CASSSTGLLGKGPQHF	TGTGCCAGCAGCTCGACAGGTCTTTTGGGAAAGGGGCCCCAGCATTTT
.	hyperexpanded	TRBV6-5	TRBJ1-3	CATKGGNTIYF	TGTGCCACCAAGGGGGGAAACACCATATATTTT
TRBD2	.	TRBV7-9	TRBJ2-2	CASSLGGLAGVTGELFF	TGTGCCAGCAGCTTAGGAGGACTAGCAGGTGTCACCGGGGAGCTGTTTTTT
TRBD2	.	TRBV13	TRBJ2-7	CASSLASGHYEQYF	TGTGCCAGCAGCTTGGCTAGCGGGCACTACGAGCAGTACTTC
.	few	TRBV5-1	TRBJ2-7	CASSFLGLHEQYF	TGCGCCAGCAGCTTCTTGGGTCTCCACGAGCAGTACTTC
.	.	TRBV13	TRBJ2-2	CASSLVPGELFF	TGTGCCAGCAGCTTAGTTCCCGGGGAGCTGTTTTTT
.	.	TRBV18	TRBJ2-7	CASSPVRDEQYF	TGTGCCAGCTCACCCGTCAGGGACGAGCAGTACTTC
TRBD2	few	TRBV9	TRBJ2-3	CASSRKAGGQGDTQYF	TGTGCCAGCAGTCGGAAAGCGGGGGGGCAAGGAGATACGCAGTATTTT
.	.	TRBV21-1	TRBJ1-1	CASSKRGVQGRNTEAFF	TGTGCCAGCAGCAAACGGGGGGTACAGGGGAGGAACACTGAAGCTTTCTTT
TRBD1	.	TRBV19	TRBJ1-4	CASSMRGLGEKLFF	TGTGCCAGTAGTATGAGGGGGCTGGGTGAAAAACTGTTTTTT
TRBD2	.	TRBV4-2	TRBJ2-3	CASSQGLAGGPDTQYF	TGTGCCAGCAGCCAAGGGCTAGCGGGGGGGCCAGATACGCAGTATTTT
TRBD2	.	TRBV11-2	TRBJ2-3	CASSLDHPTSGRDETQYF	TGTGCCAGCAGCTTAGATCACCCGACTAGCGGGAGGGACGAGACGCAGTATTTT
.	.	TRBV4-2	TRBJ1-1	CASSQDPHTEAFF	TGTGCCAGCAGCCAAGATCCCCATACTGAAGCTTTCTTT
.	.	TRBV11-2	TRBJ2-1	CASSFLAVYNEQFF	TGTGCCAGCAGCTTCTTAGCGGTCTACAATGAGCAGTTCTTC
.	.	TRBV7-9	TRBJ1-5	CASSSGGQPQHF	TGTGCCAGCAGCTCGGGGGGGCAGCCCCAGCATTTT
TRBD2	.	TRBV4-1	TRBJ2-1	CASSQGLAGVSEQFF	TGCGCCAGCAGCCAGGGACTAGCGGGAGTGAGTGAGCAGTTCTTC
.	.	TRBV19	TRBJ2-7	CASSLRTRDEQYF	TGTGCCAGTAGCCTACGAACTCGGGACGAGCAGTACTTC
.	few	TRBV3-1/TRBV3-2	TRBJ2-1	CASSQDSGTVKQFF	TGTGCCAGCAGCCAAGATTCCGGGACGGTTAAGCAGTTCTTC